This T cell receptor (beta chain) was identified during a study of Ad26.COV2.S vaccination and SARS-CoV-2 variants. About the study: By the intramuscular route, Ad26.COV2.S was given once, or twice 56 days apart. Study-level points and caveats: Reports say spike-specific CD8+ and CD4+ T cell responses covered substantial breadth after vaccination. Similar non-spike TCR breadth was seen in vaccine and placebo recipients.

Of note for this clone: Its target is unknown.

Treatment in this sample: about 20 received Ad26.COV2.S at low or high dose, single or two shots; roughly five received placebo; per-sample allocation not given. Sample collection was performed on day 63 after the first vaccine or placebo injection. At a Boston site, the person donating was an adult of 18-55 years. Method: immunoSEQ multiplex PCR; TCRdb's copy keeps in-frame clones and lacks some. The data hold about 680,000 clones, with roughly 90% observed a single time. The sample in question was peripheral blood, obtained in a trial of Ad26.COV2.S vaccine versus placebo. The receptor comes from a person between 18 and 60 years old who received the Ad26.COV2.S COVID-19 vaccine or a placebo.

The CDR3 here is CAINNQGVGGYTF. CDR3 nucleotides: TGTGCCATCAATAATCAGGGGGTAGGTGGCTACACCTTC. The V call is TRBV10-3, the J call TRBJ1-2; 7 bases fit TRBD1. Germline CDR1 ENHRY, CDR2 SYGVKD. The ends lost 7 bases at V and 7 bases at J; junction bases unmatched: 9. CDR3 length: 13 residues.